These 12 T cell receptor beta chains originate from one sample sequenced in a study of shared clonotypes between healthy human individuals. This table comes from immunoSEQ multiplex PCR, and its TCRdb copy is limited to in-frame clones, with some not included. The sample has about 2,500,000 clones, just over 90% seen once. The sequenced material came from naive CD4+ T cells sorted from blood. Sample subset: CD45RA+ positively selected. The receptors shown here come from a man aged 18 to 29 in good health.

In regard to this clone: One end of the junction is discordant with germline, which a read error may explain. The chain recombines TRBV10-3 with TRBJ2-7, with TRBD1 matching 10 bases. CDR3 length: 16 amino acids. Germline CDR1 is ENHRY and CDR2 is SYGVKD. For the CDR3, the DNA is TGTGCCGTCAGTGAGTCGTTTGGGACAGGGGAACTCGGGCAGTACTTC. Translated, it gives CAVSESFGTGELGQYF.

In the case of this clone: The sample contains more than one DNA sequence encoding this CDR3. J is TRBJ2-5 and V is TRBV5-5; D ambiguous. The germline CDR1 and CDR2 sequences are SGHKS and YYEKEE (reference sequence). The CDR3 has 12 residues. Trimming pared 1 base from V and 3 bases from J, leaving 4 bases between. The CDR3 coding sequence is TGTGCCAGCAGCTTGAGGGAAGAGACCCAGTACTTC. Its translation is CASSLREETQYF.

The chain recombines TRBV7-2 with TRBJ2-2, with D perhaps TRBD1 (6 bases). The CDR3 runs to 14 residues. Trimming stripped 6 bases from V and 2 bases from J, with 10 bases between. In germline, CDR1 is SGHTA, CDR2 FQGNSA. The CDR3 bases are TGTGCCAGCAGACTGGGGGCCAACACCGGGGAGCTGTTTTTT. Translating it yields CASRLGANTGELFF.

The chain employs TRBV5-4 and TRBJ1-1; possibly TRBD1 for D (6 bases). This CDR3 has 16 amino acids. Germline CDR1 and CDR2: SGHNT and YYREEE (reference sequence). With 5 bases removed from V and 0 bases from J, the gap between germline ends came to 17 bases. CDR3 DNA sequence: TGTGCCAGCAGTCCGGAGACAGGAGCCATGAACACTGAAGCTTTCTTT. Residues: CASSPETGAMNTEAFF.

The V and J genes are TRBV9 and TRBJ2-3, with D hard to call. This CDR3 region has 13 residues. The germline V gene has CDR1 SGDLS and CDR2 YYNGEE. V lost 2 bases and J 4 bases, leaving 8 bases between the germline ends. The CDR3 sequence: CASSVPNSDTQYF. The DNA for the CDR3 is TGTGCCAGCAGCGTTCCGAATTCAGATACGCAGTATTTT.

Regarding this clone: The identical CDR3 is also encoded by other nucleotide sequences in the sample. This chain joins TRBV28 and TRBJ1-2, with D uncertain. Germline V gene sequence: CDR1 MDHEN, CDR2 SYDVKM. This CDR3 region has 11 residues. The V end lost 2 bases, the J end lost 8 bases, and 6 bases lay between the germline ends. Here the CDR3 reads CASSLPPGYTF. In DNA, the CDR3 is TGTGCCAGCAGTTTACCACCAGGCTACACCTTC.

The V and J genes are TRBV7-2 and TRBJ2-2; 8 nucleotides agree with TRBD1. The CDR3 is 15 residues long. Germline V gene data show CDR1 as SGHTA and CDR2 as FQGNSA. Trimming took 5 bases from V and 5 from J; bases not matched to a gene: 7. The CDR3 DNA follows: TGTGCCAGCAGCGCTAGGACAGGGCAGACCGGGGAGCTGTTTTTT. It specifies CASSARTGQTGELFF.

The rearrangement links TRBV9 to TRBJ2-3; no clear D gene. The CDR3 is 16 amino acids. Germline V gene sequence: CDR1 SGDLS, CDR2 YYNGEE. V was trimmed by 3 bases and J by 0 bases, leaving 14 bases between them. The CDR3 bases are TGTGCCAGCAGCGCCACGAAACTGATTAGCACAGATACGCAGTATTTT. Translation: CASSATKLISTDTQYF.

The chain has TRBV30 and TRBJ2-2; D gene ambiguous. V was shortened by 5 bases and J by 6 bases, with 10 bases between the two germline ends. Germline CDR1 GTSNPN, CDR2 SVGIG (reference sequence). The CDR3 length is 12 residues. This CDR3 reads CAWPRSAGELFF. The CDR3 DNA follows: TGTGCCTGGCCCAGGAGTGCCGGGGAGCTGTTTTTT.

The chain joins TRBV19 to TRBJ1-1, with 7 bases fitting TRBD1. The CDR3 covers 14 residues. Germline V CDR1 and CDR2: LNHDA, SQIVND (reference sequence). V shed 7 bases and J 1 base; nucleotides not matched to a gene: 6. The CDR3 DNA is TGTGCCAGTACCGGGGACAGTAAGAACACTGAAGCTTTCTTT. It translates to CASTGDSKNTEAFF.

Comments on this clone: This specimen includes other DNA sequences encoding the same CDR3. This rearrangement joins TRBV7-9 to TRBJ2-7; the match to TRBD1 covers 8 bases. The CDR3 runs to 14 residues. V shed 5 bases and J 2 bases; nucleotides not matched to a gene: 5. Germline V lookup: CDR1 SEHNR, CDR2 FQNEAQ (reference sequence). The DNA of the CDR3 is TGTGCCAGCAGCCCTGGACAGGGTCCCTACGAGCAGTACTTC. As protein: CASSPGQGPYEQYF.

The CDR3 spells CASSETWTGKNEQFF. The CDR3, as DNA: TGTGCCAGTAGTGAAACTTGGACAGGGAAAAATGAGCAGTTCTTC. The rearrangement links TRBV19 to TRBJ2-1; 8 bases fit TRBD1. V shed 5 bases and J 7 bases; nucleotides not matched to a gene: 10. Germline V lookup: CDR1 LNHDA, CDR2 SQIVND (reference sequence). This CDR3 comprises 15 residues.